This T cell receptor (beta chain) was captured in a study of cytomegalovirus exposure and HLA in healthy donors. PCR employed 60 Vbeta and 13 Jbeta primers. The assay was immunoSEQ multiplex PCR, and TCRdb's table has in-frame clones only and misses some. This sample yields some 110,000 clones, of which roughly four fifths are seen a single time; 22% belongs to the top ten. The source of this sequence is a man aged 25-45 years in good health and CMV-seropositive. Sequences were obtained from PBMCs.

The CDR3 coding sequence is TGCGCCAGCAGCTCTGGGGCGGGGCAGCCCCAGCATTTT. Protein sequence: CASSSGAGQPQHF. The chain has TRBV5-1 and TRBJ1-5; tentatively, D is TRBD1 (5 bases). The CDR3 runs 13 residues. Deletions cut 3 bases from V and 7 bases from J, with 11 bases between. Germline CDR1 is SGHRS and CDR2 is YFSETQ.